These 7 T cell receptor beta chains were all obtained from the same sample, sequenced in a study of blood T cell repertoires in COVID-19. Assay used: immunoSEQ multiplex PCR; TCRdb lists only in-frame clones, some missing. The sample consists of fewer than 250,000 clones, 70% to 90% of them appearing once. The sample was peripheral blood. Source of these receptors: a man between 60 and 75 years old with acute or convalescent COVID-19.

J is TRBJ2-7 and V is TRBV5-1, with TRBD2 as a possible D gene (7 bases). Germline V gene lookup returns CDR1 SGHRS and CDR2 YFSETQ. The CDR3 is made up of 14 amino acids. Trimming took 6 bases from V and 0 from J, leaving 13 bases between them. CDR3 protein: CASMGGGSSYEQYF. CDR3 in DNA: TGCGCCAGCATGGGAGGGGGGAGCTCCTACGAGCAGTACTTC.

About this clone: This sample also contains other DNA sequences that code for the same CDR3. CDR3 nucleotides: TGTGCCAGCTCACGGGGACAGGGAGGAGAGCAGTACTTC. Translation gives CASSRGQGGEQYF. The chain combines TRBV18 with TRBJ2-7; TRBD1 aligns across 9 bases. The CDR3 consists of 13 residues. With 4 bases clipped from V and 7 bases from J, the junction kept 5 bases outside the gene matches. Germline CDR1 is KGHSH and CDR2 is LQKENI.

The chain has TRBV30 and TRBJ1-1; TRBD1 aligns across 9 bases. The V gene end was trimmed by 5 bases and the J gene end by 7 bases; junction bases not matched to a gene: 11. Germline values: CDR1 GTSNPN, CDR2 SVGIG (reference sequence). This CDR3 region has 14 residues. CDR3 sequence reads: CAWHPGQGNGEAFF. The CDR3 DNA is TGTGCCTGGCACCCGGGACAGGGAAACGGTGAAGCTTTCTTT.

The rearrangement links TRBV7-6 to TRBJ1-2, with TRBD1 matching 7 bases. V was pared by 2 bases and J by 5 bases, with 2 bases of the junction left unmatched. The CDR3 covers 13 residues. Germline V gene data show CDR1 as SGHVS and CDR2 as FNYEAQ. The CDR3 region is CASSLSGGYGYTF. The CDR3 DNA reads as TGTGCCAGCAGCTTATCAGGGGGATATGGCTACACCTTC.

A single count supports this clone. The V gene is TRBV24-1, the J gene TRBJ1-5; D perhaps matches TRBD1 (6 bases). V gave up 3 bases and J gave up 7 bases, with 12 bases separating them. The germline gives CDR1 KGHDR, CDR2 SFDVKD. The CDR3 consists of 14 residues. The CDR3 DNA is TGTGCCACCAGTGATACAGGGAGCAGGCAGCCCCAGCATTTT. Amino acids: CATSDTGSRQPQHF.

The chain recombines TRBV7-9 with TRBJ2-1; 7 bases agree with TRBD1. Trimming at V came to 5 bases and at J to 4 bases, leaving 5 bases not matched to a gene. The germline V gene encodes CDR1 SEHNR and CDR2 FQNEAQ (reference sequence). This CDR3 contains 14 residues. CDR3 amino acids: CASSPGQIYNEQFF. The CDR3 nucleotides are TGTGCCAGCAGCCCGGGACAGATTTACAATGAGCAGTTCTTC. The full variable domain, its missing parts supplied by reference TRBV7-9 and TRBJ2-1, is DTGVSQNPRHKITKRGQNVTFRCDPISEHNRLYWYRQTLGQGPEFLTYFQNEAQLEKSRLLSDRFSAERPKGSFSTLEIQRTEQGDSAMYLCASSPGQIYNEQFFGPGTRLTVL.

The V gene is TRBV9, the J gene TRBJ1-1, with D possibly matching TRBD1 (6 bases). The V end was cut by 0 bases, the J end by 1 base, with 13 bases between. The CDR3 consists of 16 residues. Germline-derived CDR1 and CDR2 are SGDLS and YYNGEE. CDR3 nucleotide sequence: TGTGCCAGCAGCGTAGCCCCACAGGGTAAGAACACTGAAGCTTTCTTT. It translates to CASSVAPQGKNTEAFF.